This T cell receptor (beta chain) was captured in a study of OX40 agonist ivuxolimab in advanced cancers. Overall study: The group had a mean age of about 60 years, ranged from roughly 23 to 90, and was approximately 81% male. Partial responses, seen in three patients, involved one hepatocellular carcinoma and two cutaneous melanomas.

In the case of this clone: Its cognate antigen is unknown.

Method: immunoSEQ multiplex PCR; TCRdb's copy keeps in-frame clones and lacks some. The table includes around 26,000 clones, about four fifths detected once. Whole-study results and caveats: Certain nonresponding patients likewise had low normalized T-cell clonal expansion.

Germline V CDR1 and CDR2: LNHDA, SQIVND (reference sequence). After removal of 5 bases from V and 2 bases from J, the junction contained 8 bases not matched to a gene. The CDR3 loop spans 16 amino acids. The receptor's source is an adult with an advanced solid tumor such as melanoma, head and neck, liver or kidney cancer. The material sequenced was CD4+ or CD8+ T cells sorted from blood, taken in a trial of the OX40 agonist ivuxolimab. The chain joins TRBV19 to TRBJ2-5; 10 positions match TRBD2. The CDR3 nucleotides are TGTGCCAGTAGTCCCACTGTACTAGCGGGGCAAGAGACCCAGTACTTC. Translation gives CASSPTVLAGQETQYF.